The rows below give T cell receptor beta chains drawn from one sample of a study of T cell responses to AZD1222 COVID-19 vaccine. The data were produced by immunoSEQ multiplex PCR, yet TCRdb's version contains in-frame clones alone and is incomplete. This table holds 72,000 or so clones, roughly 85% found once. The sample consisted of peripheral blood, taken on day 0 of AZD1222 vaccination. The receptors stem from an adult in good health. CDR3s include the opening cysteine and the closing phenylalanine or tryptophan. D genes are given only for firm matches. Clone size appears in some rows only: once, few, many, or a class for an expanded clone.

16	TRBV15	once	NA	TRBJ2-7	CATSRDRVGNDYEQYF	TGTGCCACCAGCAGAGATCGGGTAGGAAATGACTACGAGCAGTACTTC
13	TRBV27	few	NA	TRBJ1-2	CASAKATNYGYTF	TGTGCCAGCGCCAAGGCCACTAACTATGGCTACACCTTC
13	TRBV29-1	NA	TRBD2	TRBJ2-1	CSGGSGRFDEQFF	TGCAGCGGAGGGAGCGGGAGGTTCGATGAGCAGTTCTTC
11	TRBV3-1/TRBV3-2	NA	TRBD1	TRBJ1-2	CASSPGQGLTF	TGTGCCAGCAGCCCCGGACAGGGACTCACCTTC
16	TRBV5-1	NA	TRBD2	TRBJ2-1	CASSLVVGGSRNEQFF	TGCGCCAGCAGCTTGGTGGTGGGCGGGAGCCGCAATGAGCAGTTCTTC
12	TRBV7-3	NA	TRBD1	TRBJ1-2	CASSRDRVGYTF	TGTGCCAGCAGCCGGGACAGGGTTGGCTACACCTTC
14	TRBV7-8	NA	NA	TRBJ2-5	CASSLESRVETQYF	TGTGCCAGCAGCTTAGAGTCTAGGGTGGAGACCCAGTACTTC
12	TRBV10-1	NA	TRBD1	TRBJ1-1	CASSSTGTEAFF	TGCGCCAGCAGCTCGACAGGGACTGAAGCTTTCTTT
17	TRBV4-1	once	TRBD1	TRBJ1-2	CASSHKSDRGFLFGYTF	TGCGCCAGCAGCCATAAATCCGACAGGGGATTCCTCTTTGGCTACACCTTC
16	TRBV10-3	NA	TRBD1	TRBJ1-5	CAISESRGQGYQPQHF	TGTGCCATCAGTGAGTCTAGGGGACAGGGCTATCAGCCCCAGCATTTT
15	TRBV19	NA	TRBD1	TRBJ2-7	CASSIRGTSSYEQYF	TGTGCCAGTAGTATCAGGGGGACGAGCTCCTACGAGCAGTACTTC
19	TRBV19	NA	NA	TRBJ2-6	CASSTLIYGLGSGANVLTF	TGTGCCAGTAGTACTTTGATTTACGGTCTTGGCTCTGGGGCCAACGTCCTGACTTTC
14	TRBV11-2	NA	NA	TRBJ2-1	CASRGTSFTNEQFF	TGTGCCAGCCGGGGCACCTCATTTACCAATGAGCAGTTCTTC
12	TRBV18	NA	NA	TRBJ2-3	CASRTDRGTQYF	TGTGCCAGCCGAACCGACCGAGGAACGCAGTATTTT
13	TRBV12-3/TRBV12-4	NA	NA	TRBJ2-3	CASSGAITDTQYF	TGTGCCAGCAGCGGCGCTATTACAGATACGCAGTATTTT
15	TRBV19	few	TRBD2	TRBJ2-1	CASSTRTSYGNEQFF	TGTGCCAGTAGTACTAGGACTAGCTATGGCAATGAGCAGTTCTTC
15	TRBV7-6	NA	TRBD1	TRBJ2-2	CASSLGDSRLGELFF	TGTGCCAGCAGCTTAGGGGACAGCCGACTCGGGGAGCTGTTTTTT
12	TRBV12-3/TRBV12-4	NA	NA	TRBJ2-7	CASSTGSYEQYF	TGTGCCAGCAGTACAGGGTCGTACGAGCAGTACTTC
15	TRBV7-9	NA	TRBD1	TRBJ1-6	CASRAPGQLNSPLHF	TGTGCCAGCAGGGCCCCGGGACAGCTAAATTCACCCCTCCACTTT
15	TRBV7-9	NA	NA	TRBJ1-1	CASSQDTWFDTEAFF	TGTGCCAGCAGCCAGGACACATGGTTTGACACTGAAGCTTTCTTT
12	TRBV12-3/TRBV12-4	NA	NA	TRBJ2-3	CASSFPPDTQYF	TGTGCCAGCAGTTTCCCCCCAGATACGCAGTATTTT
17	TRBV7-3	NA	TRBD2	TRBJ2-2	CASSLTSGGTQAGELFF	TGTGCCAGCAGCTTAACTAGCGGGGGGACCCAAGCCGGGGAGCTGTTTTTT
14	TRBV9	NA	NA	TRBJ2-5	CASSVGSTSETQYF	TGTGCCAGCAGCGTAGGTAGCACGTCAGAGACCCAGTACTTC
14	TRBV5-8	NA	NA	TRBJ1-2	CASSPPMGVGGYTF	TGTGCCAGCAGCCCCCCCATGGGGGTCGGCGGCTACACCTTC
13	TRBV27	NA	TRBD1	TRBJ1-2	CASSLRGSAGYTF	TGTGCCAGCAGCCTCAGGGGGTCAGCTGGCTACACCTTC
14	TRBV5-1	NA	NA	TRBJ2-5	CASSPQGTEETQYF	TGCGCCAGCAGCCCTCAAGGGACCGAGGAGACCCAGTACTTC
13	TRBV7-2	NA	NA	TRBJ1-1	CASSFVSPTEAFF	TGTGCCAGCAGCTTCGTAAGTCCCACTGAAGCTTTCTTT
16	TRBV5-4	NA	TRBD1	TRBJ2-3	CASSLRDRARTDTQYF	TGTGCCAGCAGCTTGAGGGACAGGGCTCGAACAGATACGCAGTATTTT
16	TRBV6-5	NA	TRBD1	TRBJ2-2	CASSYRGRGRTGELFF	TGTGCCAGCAGTTACCGAGGCAGGGGGCGCACCGGGGAGCTGTTTTTT
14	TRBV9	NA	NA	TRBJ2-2	CASSVVGGTGELFF	TGTGCCAGCAGCGTCGTCGGGGGTACCGGGGAGCTGTTTTTT
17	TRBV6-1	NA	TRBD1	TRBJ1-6	CASSAKIPGQENSPLHF	TGTGCCAGCAGTGCTAAAATCCCGGGACAGGAAAATTCACCCCTCCACTTT
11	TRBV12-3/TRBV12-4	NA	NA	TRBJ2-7	CASSLEGEQYF	TGTGCCAGCAGTTTGGAGGGCGAGCAGTACTTC
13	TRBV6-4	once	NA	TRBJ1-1	CASSAQTNTEAFF	TGTGCCAGCAGTGCTCAGACCAACACTGAAGCTTTCTTT
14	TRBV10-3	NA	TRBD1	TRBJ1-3	CAIKRDSSGNTIYF	TGTGCCATCAAGCGGGACAGCTCTGGAAACACCATATATTTT
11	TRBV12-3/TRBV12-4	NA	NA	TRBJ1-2	CASSWWEGYTF	TGTGCCAGCAGTTGGTGGGAGGGCTACACCTTC
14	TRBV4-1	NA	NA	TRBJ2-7	CASSPPTGAYEQYF	TGCGCCAGCAGCCCGCCGACAGGAGCCTACGAGCAGTACTTC
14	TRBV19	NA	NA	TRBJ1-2	CATISISGNYGYTF	TGTGCCACTATTAGTATTTCAGGGAACTATGGCTACACCTTC
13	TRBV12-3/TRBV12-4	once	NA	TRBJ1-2	CASSLGGGYGYTF	TGTGCCAGCAGTTTAGGAGGGGGCTATGGCTACACCTTC
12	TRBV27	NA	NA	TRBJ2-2	CASSPNTGELFF	TGTGCCAGCAGTCCTAACACCGGGGAGCTGTTTTTT
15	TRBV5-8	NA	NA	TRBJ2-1	CASSLVLGSYNEQFF	TGTGCCAGCAGCTTGGTCTTGGGGTCCTACAATGAGCAGTTCTTC
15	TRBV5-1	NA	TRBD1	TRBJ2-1	CASTPGQGAYNEQFF	TGCGCCAGCACTCCGGGACAGGGGGCCTACAATGAGCAGTTCTTC